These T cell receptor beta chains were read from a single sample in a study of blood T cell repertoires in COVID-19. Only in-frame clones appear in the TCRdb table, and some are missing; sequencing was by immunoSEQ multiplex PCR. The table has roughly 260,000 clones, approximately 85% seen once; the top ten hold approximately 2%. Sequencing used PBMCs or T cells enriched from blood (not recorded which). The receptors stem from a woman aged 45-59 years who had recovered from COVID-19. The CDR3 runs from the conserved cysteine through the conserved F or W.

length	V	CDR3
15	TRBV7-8	CASSLTDTVSYEQYF
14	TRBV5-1	CASSPLAVTDTQYF
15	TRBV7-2	CASSASRGSYNEQFF
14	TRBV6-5	CASSYSNSGNTIYF
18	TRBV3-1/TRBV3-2	CASSQGVGQIRKNTEAFF
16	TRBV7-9	CASSFTPGQGAYEQYF
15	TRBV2	CASSLRQGVMNEQFF
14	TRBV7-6	CASSQPGQLYGYTF
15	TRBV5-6	CASSMGLAGSNEQFF
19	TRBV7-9	CASRSAWGQTFDSNYGYTF
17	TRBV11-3	CASSLGQGFHTTDTQYF
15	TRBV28	CASSLYRGRQETQYF
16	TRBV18	CASSPRQHSLNYGYTF
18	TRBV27	CASSFQRINRGSTDTQYF
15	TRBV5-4	CASSLLTGGADTQYF
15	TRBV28	CASSFGERSNQPQHF
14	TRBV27	CASSLGTGSYEQYF
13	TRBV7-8	CASSRDYQGEQYF
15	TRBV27	CASSPGQSRYYGYTF
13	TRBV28	CAAHAGGWGEAFF
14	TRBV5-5	CASSLRGSYNEQFF
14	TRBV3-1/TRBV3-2	CASSQWPQFYEQYF
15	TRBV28	CASSSGGRGNQPQHF
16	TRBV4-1	CASSQASRREDTEAFF
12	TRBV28	CASSFSGLGGTF
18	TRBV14	CASSPTGTAVSRTDTQYF
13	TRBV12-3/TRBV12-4	CASSLGGDTEAFF
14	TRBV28	CATDTSRDSGGYTF
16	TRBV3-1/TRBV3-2	CASSQVRLAGSYEQYF
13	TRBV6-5	CASSLSTGGVAFF
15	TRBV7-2	CASSPRTGLNTEAFF
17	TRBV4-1	CASSQGFPSGRVGTQYF
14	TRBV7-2	CASSLVEGAGELFF
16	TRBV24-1	CATSDTDRANTGELFF